This T cell receptor (beta chain) was retrieved from a study of T-cell reconstitution after alpha-beta-depleted transplantation in children. In regard to this clonotype: Its cognate antigen is unknown.

Study-level points and caveats: Once a year had passed after transplant, T-cell counts and diversity came mostly from newly produced T cells. By about two months after transplant, alpha-beta T cells reportedly arose from several hundred graft clones that had expanded.

Preparation of the TCRbeta library involved a method that used unique molecular identifiers. TCRdb called the PCR reads again in MiXCR, with one record for every CDR3 protein. The sample lists approximately 1,000,000 distinct CDR3 sequences, about 29% occurring once. The source is a boy in the first two years of life who had a stem cell transplant for SCID, so the T cells may come from the graft donor. The material was PBMCs, mostly from graft donor cells, obtained 360 days after TCRalphabeta/CD19-depleted stem cell transplant.

The CDR3 DNA is TGCGCCAGCAGCCTTAGCCGTGGGGGGGCCCTTGAAGCTTTCTTT. Protein product: CASSLSRGGALEAFF. The J gene is TRBJ1-1, the V gene TRBV4-1; D is possibly TRBD1 (6 bases). Trimming shortened V by 4 bases and J by 7 bases, and 19 bases separated the two germline ends. Germline values: CDR1 MGHRA, CDR2 YSYEKL. The CDR3 loop spans 15 amino acids.